This T cell receptor beta chain appears in the sequencing data of a study of T cells in tuberculosis. Regarding the study as a whole: Some low-affinity tetramer-binding T cells may be absent from this sample.

No alpha-beta pairing information exists for these sequences. Assay used: immunoSEQ multiplex PCR; TCRdb lists only in-frame clones, some missing. The table has tens of thousands of clones, about nine tenths seen once. Cells were sorted from thawed PBMC rested overnight and stained with GMM-loaded CD1B tetramer, viability dye and anti-CD3. CD1B tetramers were loaded with Rhodococcus equi-derived C32 glucose monomycolate. PBMC for tetramer sorting were first depleted of CD14-expressing monocytes. Each donor contributed 80,000 to 100,000 sorted tetramer-negative cells. The specimen sequenced was CD1b-GMM tetramer-negative cells sorted from PBMCs. The receptor's source is an adult woman with latent tuberculosis.

CDR3 bases: TGTGCCAGCAGCCAAGAGGTAACAGGGGCTGGCTACACCTTC. Translating it yields CASSQEVTGAGYTF. The chain combines TRBV4-2 with TRBJ1-2, with 7 bases that match TRBD1. The ends lost 0 bases at V and 7 bases at J; junction bases unmatched: 5. CDR3 length equals 14 residues. In germline, CDR1 is LGHNA, CDR2 YNFKEQ.